The T cell receptor beta chain described here comes from a study of T cell repertoires in cytomegalovirus infection. Study summary: Public TCR beta signatures indicated both CMV infection and matching HLA type. Study-wide findings and caveats: The ex vivo response showed dominance by HLA-C-restricted CMV-specific TCR beta clonotypes.

Germline values: CDR1 SEHNR, CDR2 FQNEAQ (reference sequence). V gave up 4 bases and J gave up 8 bases, with 23 bases separating them. This CDR3 region has 16 residues. On this clonotype itself: Its antigen is still unknown.

TCRdb re-called the reads with MiXCR, one entry per CDR3 protein. The repertoire has more than 40,000 distinct CDR3 sequences, 21% of them found once; the top ten carry approximately 90%. The clonotype comes from a human donor in good health (CMV status not recorded). Some clones in this sample may be carry-over from other donors' samples. This specimen consisted of CD8+ T cells from cultured PBMCs, obtained from culture after CMV antigen stimulation. This chain connects TRBV7-9 to TRBJ1-1; perhaps TRBD1 as D (6 bases). Here the CDR3 DNA reads TGTGCCAGCAGCTCACCTGACAGGTCCCTAGGATGGGAAGCTTTCTTT. Translating it yields CASSSPDRSLGWEAFF.